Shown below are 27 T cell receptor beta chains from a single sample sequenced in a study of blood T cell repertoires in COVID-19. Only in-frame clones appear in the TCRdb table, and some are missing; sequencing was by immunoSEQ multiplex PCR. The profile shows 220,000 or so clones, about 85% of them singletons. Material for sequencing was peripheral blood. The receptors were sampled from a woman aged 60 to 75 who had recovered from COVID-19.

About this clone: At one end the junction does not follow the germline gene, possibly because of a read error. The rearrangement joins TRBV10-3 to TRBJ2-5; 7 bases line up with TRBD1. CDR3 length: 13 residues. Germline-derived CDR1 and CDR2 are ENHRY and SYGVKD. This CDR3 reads CATAGGEVETHYF. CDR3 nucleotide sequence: TGTGCCACCGCAGGGGGAGAAGTTGAGACCCATTACTTC.

The CDR3 here is CASSSTGVNEKLFF. The DNA for the CDR3 is TGCGCCAGCAGCTCGACAGGGGTTAATGAAAAACTGTTTTTT. The chain has TRBV5-1 and TRBJ1-4, with 8 bases matching TRBD1. Germline CDR1 and CDR2: SGHRS and YFSETQ. The CDR3 has 14 residues. Trimming cost V 3 bases and J 4 bases; bases outside gene matches: 2.

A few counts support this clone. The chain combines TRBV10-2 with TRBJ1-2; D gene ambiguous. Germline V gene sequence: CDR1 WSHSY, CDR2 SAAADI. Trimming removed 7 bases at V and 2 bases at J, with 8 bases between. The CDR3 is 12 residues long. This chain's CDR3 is CASTTGNYGYTF. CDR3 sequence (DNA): TGCGCCAGCACGACGGGGAACTATGGCTACACCTTC.

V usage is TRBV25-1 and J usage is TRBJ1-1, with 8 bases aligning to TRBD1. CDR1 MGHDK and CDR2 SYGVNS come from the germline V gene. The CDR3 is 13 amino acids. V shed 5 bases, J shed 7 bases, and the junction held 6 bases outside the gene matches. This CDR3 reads CASSTFGQGEAFF. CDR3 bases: TGTGCCAGCAGTACCTTCGGACAGGGTGAAGCTTTCTTT. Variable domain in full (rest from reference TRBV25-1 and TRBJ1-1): EADIYQTPRYLVIGTGKKITLECSQTMGHDKMYWYQQDPGMELHLIHYSYGVNSTEKGDLSSESTVSRIRTEHFPLTLESARPSHTSQYLCASSTFGQGEAFFGQGTRLTVV.

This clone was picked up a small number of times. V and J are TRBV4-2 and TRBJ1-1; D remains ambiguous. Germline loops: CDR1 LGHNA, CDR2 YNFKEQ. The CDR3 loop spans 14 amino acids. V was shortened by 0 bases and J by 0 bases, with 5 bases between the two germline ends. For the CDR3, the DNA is TGTGCCAGCAGCCAAGATTCCTTGAACACTGAAGCTTTCTTT. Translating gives CASSQDSLNTEAFF.

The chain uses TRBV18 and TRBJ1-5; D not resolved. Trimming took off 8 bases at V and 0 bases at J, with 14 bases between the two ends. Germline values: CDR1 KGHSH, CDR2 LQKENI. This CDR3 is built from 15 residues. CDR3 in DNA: TGTGCCAGCCCGCCCGGGGTAAATAGCAATCAGCCCCAGCATTTT. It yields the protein CASPPGVNSNQPQHF. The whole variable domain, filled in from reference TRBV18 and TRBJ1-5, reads NAGVMQNPRHLVRRRGQEARLRCSPMKGHSHVYWYRQLPEEGLKFMVYLQKENIIDESGMPKERFSAEFPKEGPSILRIQQVVRGDSAAYFCASPPGVNSNQPQHFGDGTRLSIL.

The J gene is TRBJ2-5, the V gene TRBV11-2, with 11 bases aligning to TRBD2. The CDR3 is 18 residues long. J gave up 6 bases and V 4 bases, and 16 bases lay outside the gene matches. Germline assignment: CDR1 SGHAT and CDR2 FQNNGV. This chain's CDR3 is CASSSSIAGGPRSKTQYF. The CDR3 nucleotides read TGTGCCAGCAGCTCCTCAATAGCGGGGGGGCCTAGGTCAAAGACCCAGTACTTC.

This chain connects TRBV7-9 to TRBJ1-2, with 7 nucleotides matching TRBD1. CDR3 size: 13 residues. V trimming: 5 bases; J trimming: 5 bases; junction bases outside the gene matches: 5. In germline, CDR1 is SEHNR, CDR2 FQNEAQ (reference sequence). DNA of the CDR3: TGTGCCAGCAGCCTCCGGGACAGTTATGGCTACACCTTC. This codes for CASSLRDSYGYTF.

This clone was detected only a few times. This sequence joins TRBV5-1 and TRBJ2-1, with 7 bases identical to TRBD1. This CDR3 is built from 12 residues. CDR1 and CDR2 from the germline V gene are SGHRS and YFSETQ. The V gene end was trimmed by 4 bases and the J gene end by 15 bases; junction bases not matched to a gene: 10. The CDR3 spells CASSNTGVGPFF. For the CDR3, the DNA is TGCGCCAGCAGCAACACAGGGGTCGGGCCGTTCTTC.

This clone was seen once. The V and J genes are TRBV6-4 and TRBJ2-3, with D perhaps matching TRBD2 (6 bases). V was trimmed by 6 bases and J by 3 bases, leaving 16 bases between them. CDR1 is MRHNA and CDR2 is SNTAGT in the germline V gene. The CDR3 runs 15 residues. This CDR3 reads CASSPQDGGTDTQYF. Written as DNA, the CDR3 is TGTGCCAGCAGCCCACAGGATGGGGGGACAGATACGCAGTATTTT.

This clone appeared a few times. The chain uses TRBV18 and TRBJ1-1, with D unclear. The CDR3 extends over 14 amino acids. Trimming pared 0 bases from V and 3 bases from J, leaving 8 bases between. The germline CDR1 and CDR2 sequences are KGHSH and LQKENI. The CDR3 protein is CASSPPNRYTEAFF. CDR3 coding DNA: TGTGCCAGCTCACCACCTAACAGATACACTGAAGCTTTCTTT.

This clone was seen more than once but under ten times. The CDR3 region is CASSQLRTDTEAFF. Written as DNA, the CDR3 is TGTGCCAGCAGCCAACTCCGGACAGACACTGAAGCTTTCTTT. The chain carries TRBV4-2 and TRBJ1-1; weak D call: TRBD1 (6 bases). CDR3 length: 14 residues. V lost 2 bases and J 3 bases, leaving 10 bases between the germline ends. Germline V CDR1 and CDR2: LGHNA, YNFKEQ.

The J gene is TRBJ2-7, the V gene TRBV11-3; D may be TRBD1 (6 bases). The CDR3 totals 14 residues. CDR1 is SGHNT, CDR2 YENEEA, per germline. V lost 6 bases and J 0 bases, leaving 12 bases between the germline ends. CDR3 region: CASSRDKSSYEQYF. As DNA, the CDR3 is TGTGCCAGCAGTCGGGACAAGAGCTCCTACGAGCAGTACTTC. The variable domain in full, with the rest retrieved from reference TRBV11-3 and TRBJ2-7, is EAGVVQSPRYKIIEKKQPVAFWCNPISGHNTLYWYLQNLGQGPELLIRYENEEAVDDSQLPKDRFSAERLKGVDSTLKIQPAELGDSAVYLCASSRDKSSYEQYFGPGTRLTVT.

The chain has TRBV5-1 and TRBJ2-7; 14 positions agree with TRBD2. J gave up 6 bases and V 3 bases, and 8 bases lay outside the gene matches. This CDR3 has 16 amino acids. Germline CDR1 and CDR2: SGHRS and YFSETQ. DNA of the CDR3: TGCGCCAGCAGCTCACAACATGGACTAGCGGGGGGCGAGCAGTACTTC. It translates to CASSSQHGLAGGEQYF.

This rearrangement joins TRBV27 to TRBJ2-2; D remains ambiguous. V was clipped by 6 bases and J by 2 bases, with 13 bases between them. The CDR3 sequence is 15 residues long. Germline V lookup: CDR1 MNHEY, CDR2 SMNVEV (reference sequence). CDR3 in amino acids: CASRRWMGNTGELFF. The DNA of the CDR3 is TGTGCCAGCAGAAGATGGATGGGCAACACCGGGGAGCTGTTTTTT.

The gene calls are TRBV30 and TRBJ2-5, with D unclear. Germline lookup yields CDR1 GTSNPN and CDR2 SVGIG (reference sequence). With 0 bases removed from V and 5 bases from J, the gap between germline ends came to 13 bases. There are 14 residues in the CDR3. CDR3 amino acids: CAWSVRGLEETQYF. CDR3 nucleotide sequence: TGTGCCTGGAGTGTACGAGGCCTTGAGGAGACCCAGTACTTC.

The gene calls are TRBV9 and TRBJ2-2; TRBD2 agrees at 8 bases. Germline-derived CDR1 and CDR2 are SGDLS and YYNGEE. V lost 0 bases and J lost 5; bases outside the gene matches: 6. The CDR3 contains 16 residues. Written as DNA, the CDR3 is TGTGCCAGCAGCGTAGATGGCGGGGGGAAGACCGGGGAGCTGTTTTTT. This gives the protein CASSVDGGGKTGELFF.

The CDR3: CASSQLGQGPYEQYF. DNA of the CDR3: TGTGCCAGCAGCCAACTAGGACAGGGTCCCTACGAGCAGTACTTC. This chain uses TRBV7-2 with TRBJ2-7; TRBD1 aligns across 8 bases. The CDR3 runs to 15 residues. Germline V gene sequence: CDR1 SGHTA, CDR2 FQGNSA. The J segment lost 2 bases and the V segment lost 5 bases, leaving 8 bases of the junction unmatched.

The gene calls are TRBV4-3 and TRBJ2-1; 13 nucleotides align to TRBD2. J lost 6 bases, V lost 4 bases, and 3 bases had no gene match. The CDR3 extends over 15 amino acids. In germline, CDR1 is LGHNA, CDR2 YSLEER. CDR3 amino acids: CASSLGLAGVNEQFF. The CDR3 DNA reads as TGCGCCAGCAGCCTCGGACTAGCGGGGGTCAATGAGCAGTTCTTC.

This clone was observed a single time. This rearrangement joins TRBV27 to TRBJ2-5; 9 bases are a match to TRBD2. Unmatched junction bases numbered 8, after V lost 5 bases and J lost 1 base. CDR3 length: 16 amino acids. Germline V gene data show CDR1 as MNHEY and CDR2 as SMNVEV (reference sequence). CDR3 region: CASSRGPSGVQETQYF. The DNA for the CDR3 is TGTGCCAGCAGTCGGGGGCCTAGCGGGGTCCAAGAGACCCAGTACTTC.

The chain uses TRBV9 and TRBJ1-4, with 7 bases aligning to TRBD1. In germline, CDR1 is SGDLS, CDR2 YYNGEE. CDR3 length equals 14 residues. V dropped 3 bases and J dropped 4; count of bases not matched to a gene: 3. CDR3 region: CASSEQGYNEKLFF. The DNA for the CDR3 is TGTGCCAGCAGCGAACAGGGGTATAATGAAAAACTGTTTTTT. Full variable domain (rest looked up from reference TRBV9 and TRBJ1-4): DSGVTQTPKHLITATGQRVTLRCSPRSGDLSVYWYQQSLDQGLQFLIQYYNGEERAKGNILERFSAQQFPDLHSELNLSSLELGDSALYFCASSEQGYNEKLFFGSGTQLSVL.

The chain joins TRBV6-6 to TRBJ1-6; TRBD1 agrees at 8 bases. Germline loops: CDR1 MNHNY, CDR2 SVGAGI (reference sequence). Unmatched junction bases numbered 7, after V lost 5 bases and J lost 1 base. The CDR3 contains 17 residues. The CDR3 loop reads CASSQAGGSSYNSPLHF. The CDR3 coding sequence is TGTGCCAGCAGTCAGGCAGGGGGCAGTTCCTATAATTCACCCCTCCACTTT.

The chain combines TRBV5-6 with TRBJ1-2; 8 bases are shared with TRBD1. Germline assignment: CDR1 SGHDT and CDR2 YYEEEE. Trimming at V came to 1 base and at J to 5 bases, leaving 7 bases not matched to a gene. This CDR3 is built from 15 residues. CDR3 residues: CASSLRTGRVYGYTF. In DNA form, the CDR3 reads TGTGCCAGCAGCTTGAGGACAGGGAGGGTTTATGGCTACACCTTC.

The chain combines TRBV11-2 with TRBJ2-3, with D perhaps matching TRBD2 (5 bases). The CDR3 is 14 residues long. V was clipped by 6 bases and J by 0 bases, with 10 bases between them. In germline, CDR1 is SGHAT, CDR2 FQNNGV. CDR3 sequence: CASSSDSSTDTQYF. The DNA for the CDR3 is TGTGCCAGCAGTAGCGATTCTAGCACAGATACGCAGTATTTT.

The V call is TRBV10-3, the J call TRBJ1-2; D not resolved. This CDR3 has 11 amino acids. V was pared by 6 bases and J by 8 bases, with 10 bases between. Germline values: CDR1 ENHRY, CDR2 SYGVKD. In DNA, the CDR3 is TGTGCCATCAGCAACACCGAAGGCTACACCTTC. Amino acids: CAISNTEGYTF.

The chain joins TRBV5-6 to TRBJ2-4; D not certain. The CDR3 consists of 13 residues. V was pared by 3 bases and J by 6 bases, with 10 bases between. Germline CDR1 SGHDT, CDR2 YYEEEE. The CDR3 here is CASSWVPGNIQYF. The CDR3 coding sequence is TGTGCCAGCAGCTGGGTCCCGGGAAACATTCAGTACTTC.

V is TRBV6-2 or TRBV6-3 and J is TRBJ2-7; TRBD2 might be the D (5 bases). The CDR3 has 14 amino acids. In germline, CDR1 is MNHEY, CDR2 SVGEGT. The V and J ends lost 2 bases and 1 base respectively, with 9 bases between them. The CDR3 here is CASSYVAGSYEQYF. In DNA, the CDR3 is TGTGCCAGCAGTTACGTTGCGGGTTCCTACGAGCAGTACTTC.